A selection of T cell receptor beta chains follows, all from one sample in a study. TCRdb passed the 5' RACE reads through MiXCR, listing each CDR3 protein once. The sample carries approximately 37,000 distinct CDR3 sequences, around 18% recorded once. The sample consisted of naive CD4+ T cells sorted from a lymph node. These receptors originate from a female donor with breast cancer. Both conserved end residues are part of each CDR3. A D gene is named only where the DNA matches it firmly. Some rows mark clone size as missing; the rest say once, few, many or name a class of expanded clone.

J gene: TRBJ1-1
clone size: many
D gene: TRBD1
V gene: TRBV5-1
CDR3 protein: CASSRIQGQATEAFF
CDR3 DNA: TGCGCCAGCAGCCGAATCCAGGGACAGGCCACTGAAGCTTTCTTT

J gene: TRBJ2-1
clone size: -
D gene: TRBD1
V gene: TRBV5-1
CDR3 protein: CASSIRDRTYNEQFF
CDR3 DNA: TGCGCCAGCAGCATTCGGGACAGAACCTACAATGAGCAGTTCTTC

J gene: TRBJ1-1
clone size: -
D gene: -
V gene: TRBV12-3/TRBV12-4
CDR3 protein: CASSLLLGGPGTEAFF
CDR3 DNA: TGTGCCAGCAGTTTACTTTTGGGGGGTCCGGGCACTGAAGCTTTCTTT

J gene: TRBJ2-2
clone size: many
D gene: -
V gene: TRBV6-5
CDR3 protein: CASSYRQNTGELFF
CDR3 DNA: TGTGCCAGCAGTTATCGACAGAACACCGGGGAGCTGTTTTTT

J gene: TRBJ1-2
clone size: few
D gene: TRBD1
V gene: TRBV5-1
CDR3 protein: CASRYQGQVYGYTF
CDR3 DNA: TGCGCCAGCAGATATCAAGGACAGGTCTATGGCTACACCTTC

J gene: TRBJ2-5
clone size: many
D gene: -
V gene: TRBV28
CDR3 protein: CASGRPQETQYF
CDR3 DNA: TGTGCCAGTGGGCGTCCCCAAGAGACCCAGTACTTC

J gene: TRBJ1-1
clone size: many
D gene: TRBD1
V gene: TRBV7-2
CDR3 protein: CASSPIQGASTEAFF
CDR3 DNA: TGTGCCAGCAGCCCAATTCAGGGGGCTAGCACTGAAGCTTTCTTT

J gene: TRBJ2-7
clone size: medium-sized
D gene: -
V gene: TRBV6-2/TRBV6-3
CDR3 protein: CASSQDTYEQYF
CDR3 DNA: TGTGCCAGCAGCCAAGACACCTACGAGCAGTACTTC

J gene: TRBJ2-7
clone size: -
D gene: -
V gene: TRBV4-3
CDR3 protein: CASSQDPQTYEQYF
CDR3 DNA: TGCGCCAGCAGCCAAGACCCTCAGACCTACGAGCAGTACTTC

J gene: TRBJ2-5
clone size: few
D gene: TRBD2
V gene: TRBV7-9
CDR3 protein: CASSEGLARETQYF
CDR3 DNA: TGTGCCAGCAGCGAGGGACTAGCGAGAGAGACCCAGTACTTC

J gene: TRBJ2-6
clone size: -
D gene: -
V gene: TRBV5-1
CDR3 protein: CASSLAPSAGANVLTF
CDR3 DNA: TGCGCCAGCAGCTTGGCCCCTTCGGCTGGGGCCAACGTCCTGACTTTC

J gene: TRBJ1-1
clone size: -
D gene: -
V gene: TRBV2
CDR3 protein: CASGIHGQATEAFF
CDR3 DNA: TGTGCCAGTGGGATTCACGGGCAGGCCACTGAAGCTTTCTTT

J gene: TRBJ2-2
clone size: many
D gene: -
V gene: TRBV21-1
CDR3 protein: CASSKAWDRRAGELFF
CDR3 DNA: TGTGCCAGCAGCAAAGCCTGGGACAGAAGAGCCGGGGAGCTGTTTTTT

J gene: TRBJ2-5
clone size: few
D gene: TRBD1
V gene: TRBV20-1
CDR3 protein: CSARRTGETQYF
CDR3 DNA: TGCAGTGCTAGAAGGACAGGGGAGACCCAGTACTTC

J gene: TRBJ2-1
clone size: -
D gene: TRBD2
V gene: TRBV7-6
CDR3 protein: CASSLGRLAGSSERFF
CDR3 DNA: TGTGCCAGCAGCTTAGGGAGACTAGCGGGAAGTAGTGAGCGGTTCTTC

J gene: TRBJ2-1
clone size: -
D gene: TRBD2
V gene: TRBV5-6
CDR3 protein: CASSLDLLAGGSNEQFF
CDR3 DNA: TGTGCCAGCAGCTTGGACTTACTAGCGGGAGGTTCGAATGAGCAGTTCTTC